This T cell receptor beta chain was profiled in a study of cytotoxic CD8 clonotypes in ibrutinib-treated CLL. The overall study: Partial responses numbered around 24 and complete responses 2; after a median about 6 years, about 14 stayed remitted and 12 progressed. The taking of response samples occurred after a median about eleven months of treatment, with a range of 6 to 36. Findings of the study overall: In comparison with age-matched healthy donors, baseline clonality was higher and tracked circulating CD8+ T-cell counts. Once treatment began, public clonotypes, which were uncommon, contracted or stayed stable.

TCRdb's copy holds only in-frame clones and misses some; the assay was immunoSEQ multiplex PCR. The sample lists about 140,000 clones, 75% to 85% occurring once. In the case of this clone: Its matching antigen is unknown.

V lost 2 bases and J lost 3, with 14 bases in between. Germline CDR1 and CDR2: SGHRS and YFSETQ. CDR3 length: 16 residues. This sample comprised PBMCs, obtained after 36 months of ibrutinib treatment. The V call is TRBV5-1, the J call TRBJ1-4; no firm D call. The source of this sequence is a human donor with chronic lymphocytic leukemia. The CDR3 sequence is CASSFLGPWANEKLFF. The CDR3 nucleotides read TGCGCCAGCAGCTTCCTGGGCCCGTGGGCTAATGAAAAACTGTTTTTT.